This T cell receptor (beta chain) originates from a study of blood T cell repertoires in COVID-19. Study at large: The origin of the acute and convalescent COVID-19 samples was the United States, Italy and Spain. The analysed material was cDNA or gDNA that came from T cells, B-cell-depleted T cells, or PBMCs.

The data were produced by immunoSEQ multiplex PCR, yet TCRdb's version contains in-frame clones alone and is incomplete. The table lists about 190,000 clones, nearly 90% of them singletons. Trimming at V came to 1 base and at J to 0 bases, leaving 5 bases not matched to a gene. CDR1 and CDR2 (germline): LNHNV, YYDKDF (reference sequence). CDR3 size: 18 residues. This TCR came from a man aged 50 to 59 with acute or convalescent COVID-19. What was sequenced was peripheral blood. This sequence joins TRBV15 and TRBJ2-6, with 8 bases lining up with TRBD1. This CDR3 reads CATSRAGTGISGANVLTF. DNA of the CDR3: TGTGCCACCAGCAGAGCCGGGACAGGAATCTCTGGGGCCAACGTCCTGACTTTC.